This T cell receptor (beta chain) comes out of a study of T cell responses to AZD1222 COVID-19 vaccine. Profiled with immunoSEQ multiplex PCR; TCRdb holds only in-frame clones, not every one. The data show more than 150,000 clones, roughly 90% seen once. This CDR3 has 14 amino acids. V was clipped by 6 bases and J by 0 bases; unmatched bases: 4. Germline V CDR1 and CDR2: MRHNA, SNTAGT. This TCR was sampled from an adult who received the AZD1222 COVID-19 vaccine. The chain employs TRBV6-4 and TRBJ2-7, with 8 bases lining up with TRBD2. Here the sequenced sample was peripheral blood, taken 28 days after the second AZD1222 dose. CDR3 region: CASSQGLVSYEQYF. CDR3 nucleotides: TGTGCCAGCAGCCAGGGACTAGTCTCCTACGAGCAGTACTTC.